This T cell receptor (beta chain) came from a study of T cell responses to AZD1222 COVID-19 vaccine. Study observations and caveats: Unmutated variant regions reportedly attract nearly half of all spike-specific TCRs. Dominant at 160-218 and 743-854, vaccine-associated CD4 TCRs also spanned spike.

Here immunoSEQ multiplex PCR was the method, and the copy in TCRdb shows in-frame clones only, minus some. Of around 160,000 clones listed, about 93% are singletons. Details on this clone: Its antigen remains unidentified.

This CDR3 is 17 amino acids long. The V segment lost 1 base and the J segment 8 bases; nucleotides outside the gene matches: 10. The V gene's germline CDR1 is SGHVS and CDR2 FQNEAQ. The source of this sequence is an adult in good health. The sample here was peripheral blood, taken on day 0 of MenACWY control vaccination. This chain uses TRBV7-8 with TRBJ2-1; 11 bases fit TRBD2. This CDR3 is CASSLVAGGTFRDEQFF. The CDR3 DNA reads as TGTGCCAGCAGCTTAGTAGCGGGAGGGACCTTTAGGGATGAGCAGTTCTTC.